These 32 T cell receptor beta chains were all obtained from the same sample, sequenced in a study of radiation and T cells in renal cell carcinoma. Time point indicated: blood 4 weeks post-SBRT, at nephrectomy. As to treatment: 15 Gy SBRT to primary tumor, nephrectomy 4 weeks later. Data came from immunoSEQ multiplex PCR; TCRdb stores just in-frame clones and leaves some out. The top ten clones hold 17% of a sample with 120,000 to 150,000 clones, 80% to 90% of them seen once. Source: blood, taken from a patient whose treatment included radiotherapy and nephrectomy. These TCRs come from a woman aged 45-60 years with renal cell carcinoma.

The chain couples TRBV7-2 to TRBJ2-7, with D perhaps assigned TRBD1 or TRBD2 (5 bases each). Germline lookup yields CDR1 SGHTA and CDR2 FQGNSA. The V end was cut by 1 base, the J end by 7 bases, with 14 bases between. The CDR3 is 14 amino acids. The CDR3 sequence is CASSLDNSGREQYF. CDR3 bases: TGTGCCAGCAGCTTAGATAATTCGGGACGAGAGCAGTACTTC.

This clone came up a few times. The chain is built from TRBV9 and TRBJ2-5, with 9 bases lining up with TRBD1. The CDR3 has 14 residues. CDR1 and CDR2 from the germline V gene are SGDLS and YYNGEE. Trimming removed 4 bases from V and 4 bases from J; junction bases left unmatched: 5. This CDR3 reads CASSTRTGVETQYF. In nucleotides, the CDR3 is TGTGCCAGCAGCACGAGGACAGGGGTAGAGACCCAGTACTTC.

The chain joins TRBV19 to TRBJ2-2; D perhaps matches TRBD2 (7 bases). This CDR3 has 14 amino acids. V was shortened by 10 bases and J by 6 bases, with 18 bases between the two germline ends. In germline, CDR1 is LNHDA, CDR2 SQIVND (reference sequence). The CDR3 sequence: CATLGRGSSGELFF. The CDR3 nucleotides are TGTGCCACCCTAGGGAGGGGGTCCTCCGGGGAGCTGTTTTTT.

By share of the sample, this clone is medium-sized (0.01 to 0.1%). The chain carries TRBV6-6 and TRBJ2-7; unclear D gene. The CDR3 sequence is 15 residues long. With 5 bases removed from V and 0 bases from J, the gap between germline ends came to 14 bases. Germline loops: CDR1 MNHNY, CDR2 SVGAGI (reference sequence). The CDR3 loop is CASSLLGWSSYEQYF. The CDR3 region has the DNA TGTGCCAGCAGTCTATTAGGCTGGAGCTCCTACGAGCAGTACTTC.

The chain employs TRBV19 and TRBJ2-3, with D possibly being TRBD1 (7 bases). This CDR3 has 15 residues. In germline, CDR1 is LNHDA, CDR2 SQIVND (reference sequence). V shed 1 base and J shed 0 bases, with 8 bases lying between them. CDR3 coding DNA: TGTGCCAGTAGTATAGCAGGGGGGAGCACAGATACGCAGTATTTT. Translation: CASSIAGGSTDTQYF.

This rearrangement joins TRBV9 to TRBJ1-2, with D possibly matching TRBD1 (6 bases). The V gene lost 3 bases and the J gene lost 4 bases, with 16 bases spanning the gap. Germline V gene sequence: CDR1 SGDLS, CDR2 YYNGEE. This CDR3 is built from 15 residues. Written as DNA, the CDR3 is TGTGCCAGCAGCGCCTCGACAGGAGCGGTCTATGGCTACACCTTC. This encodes CASSASTGAVYGYTF.

The CDR3 sequence: CAWSVGGGVEQYF. The DNA of the CDR3 is TGTGCCTGGAGTGTAGGGGGGGGCGTCGAGCAGTACTTC. The V call is TRBV30, the J call TRBJ2-5; D might be TRBD2 (7 bases). The J call is in doubt because the DNA end fits TRBJ2-7 better. Germline assignment: CDR1 GTSNPN and CDR2 SVGIG (reference sequence). The CDR3 runs to 13 residues.

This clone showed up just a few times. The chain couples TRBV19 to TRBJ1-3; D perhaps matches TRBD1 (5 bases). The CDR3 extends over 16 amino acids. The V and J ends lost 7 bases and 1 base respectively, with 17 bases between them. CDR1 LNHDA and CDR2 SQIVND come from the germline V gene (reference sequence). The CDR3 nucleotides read TGTGCCAGTACCCCGGGACGGTCTATATCTGGAAACACCATATATTTT. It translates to CASTPGRSISGNTIYF.

The CDR3, as DNA: TGTGCCAGCATGGTGTACATGAACACTGAAGCTTTCTTT. Encoded protein: CASMVYMNTEAFF. The chain joins TRBV5-8 to TRBJ1-1; D is undetermined. CDR1 SGHTS and CDR2 YDEGEE come from the germline V gene. V was trimmed by 6 bases and J by 0 bases, leaving 9 bases between them. This CDR3 region has 13 residues.

As DNA, the CDR3 is TGTGCCAGCAGTCCAACACACACCGGGGAGCTGTTTTTT. Translated, it gives CASSPTHTGELFF. V usage is TRBV6-5 and J usage is TRBJ2-2; no clear D. The V end was cut by 5 bases, the J end by 3 bases, with 7 bases between. Germline V gene lookup returns CDR1 MNHEY and CDR2 SVGAGI. The CDR3 length is 13 residues.

In DNA, the CDR3 is TGTGCCAGCAGCGTAGGGACGAATGAGTTAGCTAACTATGGCTACACCTTC. Its translation is CASSVGTNELANYGYTF. The V and J genes are TRBV9 and TRBJ1-2; D is unresolved. The V and J ends lost 0 bases and 0 bases respectively, with 15 bases between them. The length of the CDR3 is 17 residues. Germline values: CDR1 SGDLS, CDR2 YYNGEE.

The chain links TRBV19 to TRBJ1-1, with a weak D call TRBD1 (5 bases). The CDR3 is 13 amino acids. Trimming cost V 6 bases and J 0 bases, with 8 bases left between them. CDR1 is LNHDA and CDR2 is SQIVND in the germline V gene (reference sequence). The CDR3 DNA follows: TGTGCCAGTAGGTTGACAGTGAACACTGAAGCTTTCTTT. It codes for CASRLTVNTEAFF.

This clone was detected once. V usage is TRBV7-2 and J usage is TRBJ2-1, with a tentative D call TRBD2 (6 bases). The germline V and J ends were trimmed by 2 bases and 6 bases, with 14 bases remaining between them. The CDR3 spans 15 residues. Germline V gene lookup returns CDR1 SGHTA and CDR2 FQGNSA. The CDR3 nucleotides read TGTGCCAGCAGCTTAAGTCTTACTAGCACCAATGAGCAGTTCTTC. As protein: CASSLSLTSTNEQFF.

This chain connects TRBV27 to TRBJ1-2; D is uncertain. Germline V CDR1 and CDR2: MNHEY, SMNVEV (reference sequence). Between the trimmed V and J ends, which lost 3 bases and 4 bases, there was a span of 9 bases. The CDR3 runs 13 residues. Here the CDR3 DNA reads TGTGCCAGCAGTTTGAAATTCGGCTATGGCTACACCTTC. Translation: CASSLKFGYGYTF.

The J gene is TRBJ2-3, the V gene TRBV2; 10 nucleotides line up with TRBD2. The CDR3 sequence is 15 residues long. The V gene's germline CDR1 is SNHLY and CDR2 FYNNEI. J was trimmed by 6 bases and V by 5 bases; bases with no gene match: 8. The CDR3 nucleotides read TGTGCCAGCAGTTTCACTAGCGGGGTTAGGGATACGCAGTATTTT. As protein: CASSFTSGVRDTQYF. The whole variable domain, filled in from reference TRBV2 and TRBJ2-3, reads EPEVTQTPSHQVTQMGQEVILRCVPISNHLYFYWYRQILGQKVEFLVSFYNNEISEKSEIFDDQFSVERPDGSNFTLKIRSTKLEDSAMYFCASSFTSGVRDTQYFGPGTRLTVL.

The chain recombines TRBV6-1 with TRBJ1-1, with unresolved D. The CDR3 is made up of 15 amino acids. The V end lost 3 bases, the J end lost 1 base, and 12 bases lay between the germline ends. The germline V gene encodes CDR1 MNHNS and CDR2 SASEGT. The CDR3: CASSELLRPNTEAFF. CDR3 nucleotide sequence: TGTGCCAGCAGTGAGCTTCTTCGCCCGAACACTGAAGCTTTCTTT.

The CDR3 region has the DNA TGTGCCAGCAGCTTAAGGTCAGGGGGCTCGAACACCGGGGAGCTGTTTTTT. It codes for CASSLRSGGSNTGELFF. The chain joins TRBV7-9 to TRBJ2-2, with TRBD1 identical over 8 bases. CDR1 is SEHNR, CDR2 FQNEAQ, per germline (reference sequence). The J segment lost 0 bases and the V segment lost 2 bases, leaving 5 bases of the junction unmatched. This CDR3 is built from 17 residues. Together with reference TRBV7-9 and TRBJ2-2, the CDR3 gives the full variable domain: DTGVSQNPRHKITKRGQNVTFRCDPISEHNRLYWYRQTLGQGPEFLTYFQNEAQLEKSRLLSDRFSAERPKGSFSTLEIQRTEQGDSAMYLCASSLRSGGSNTGELFFGEGSRLTVL.

The CDR3 nucleotides read TGCGCCAGCAGCCAAGGGCCCCAAGCAGGCTATGGCTACACCTTC. Translation: CASSQGPQAGYGYTF. J is TRBJ1-2 and V is TRBV4-3; no firm D call. This CDR3 contains 15 residues. The germline V gene encodes CDR1 LGHNA and CDR2 YSLEER. Trimming took off 1 base at V and 4 bases at J, with 13 bases between the two ends.

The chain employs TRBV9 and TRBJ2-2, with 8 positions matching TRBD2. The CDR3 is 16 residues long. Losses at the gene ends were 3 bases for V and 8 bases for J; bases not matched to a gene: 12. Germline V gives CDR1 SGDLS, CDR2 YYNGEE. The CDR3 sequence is CASSALAAVLGGELFF. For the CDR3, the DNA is TGTGCCAGCAGCGCACTAGCGGCCGTGCTAGGTGGGGAGCTGTTTTTT.

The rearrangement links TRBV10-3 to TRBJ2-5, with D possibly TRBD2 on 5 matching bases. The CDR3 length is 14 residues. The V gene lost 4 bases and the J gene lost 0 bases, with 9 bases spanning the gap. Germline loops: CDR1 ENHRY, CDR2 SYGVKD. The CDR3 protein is CAISGAGNQETQYF. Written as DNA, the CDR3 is TGTGCCATCAGTGGGGCGGGTAACCAAGAGACCCAGTACTTC.

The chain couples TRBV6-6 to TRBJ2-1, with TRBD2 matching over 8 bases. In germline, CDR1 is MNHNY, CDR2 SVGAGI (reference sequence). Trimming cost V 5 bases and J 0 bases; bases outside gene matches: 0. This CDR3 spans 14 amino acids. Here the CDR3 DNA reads TGTGCCAGCAGTAGCGGGAGCTCCTACAATGAGCAGTTCTTC. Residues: CASSSGSSYNEQFF.

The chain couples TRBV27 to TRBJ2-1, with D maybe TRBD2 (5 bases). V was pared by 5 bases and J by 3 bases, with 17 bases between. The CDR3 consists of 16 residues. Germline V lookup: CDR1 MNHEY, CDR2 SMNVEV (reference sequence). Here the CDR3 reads CASSLPRESNYNEQFF. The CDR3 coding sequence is TGTGCCAGCAGTCTCCCCCGGGAAAGCAACTACAATGAGCAGTTCTTC.

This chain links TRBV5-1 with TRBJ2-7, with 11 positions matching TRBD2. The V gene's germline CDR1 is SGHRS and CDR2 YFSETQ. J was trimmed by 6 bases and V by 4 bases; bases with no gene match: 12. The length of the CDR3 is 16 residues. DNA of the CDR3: TGCGCCAGCAGCGGCGGGGGGGCTAGCGGGAGGACCGAGCAGTACTTC. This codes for CASSGGGASGRTEQYF.

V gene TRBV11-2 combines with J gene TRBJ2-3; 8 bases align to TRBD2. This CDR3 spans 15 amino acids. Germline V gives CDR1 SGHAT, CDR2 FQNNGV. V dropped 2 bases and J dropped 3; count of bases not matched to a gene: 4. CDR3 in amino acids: CASSLNPGGTDTQYF. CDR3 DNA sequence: TGTGCCAGCAGCTTAAATCCGGGAGGGACAGATACGCAGTATTTT.

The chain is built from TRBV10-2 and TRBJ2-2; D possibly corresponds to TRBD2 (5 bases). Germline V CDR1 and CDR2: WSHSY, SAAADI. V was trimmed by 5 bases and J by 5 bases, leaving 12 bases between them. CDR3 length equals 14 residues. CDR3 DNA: TGCGCCAGCAGTACCGCACGGGGTACCGGGGAGCTGTTTTTT. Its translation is CASSTARGTGELFF.

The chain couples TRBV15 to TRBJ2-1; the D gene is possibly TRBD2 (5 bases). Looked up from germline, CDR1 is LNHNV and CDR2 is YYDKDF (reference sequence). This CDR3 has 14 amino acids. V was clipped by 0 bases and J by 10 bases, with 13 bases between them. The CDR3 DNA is TGTGCCACCAGCAGAGATCGAGGCGGGTGGGAGCAGTTCTTC. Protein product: CATSRDRGGWEQFF.

CDR3 loop: CASKNSGTVATGELFF. In DNA, the CDR3 is TGTGCCAGTAAAAACTCCGGGACTGTGGCCACCGGGGAGCTGTTTTTT. V usage is TRBV19 and J usage is TRBJ2-2, with D possibly being TRBD2 (6 bases). With 7 bases removed from V and 4 bases from J, the gap between germline ends came to 19 bases. Germline CDR1 reads LNHDA; CDR2 reads SQIVND (reference sequence). The CDR3 consists of 16 residues. The full variable domain, its missing parts supplied by reference TRBV19 and TRBJ2-2, is DGGITQSPKYLFRKEGQNVTLSCEQNLNHDAMYWYRQDPGQGLRLIYYSQIVNDFQKGDIAEGYSVSREKKESFPLTVTSAQKNPTAFYLCASKNSGTVATGELFFGEGSRLTVL.

This CDR3 is CASSEGTGINTEAFF. The CDR3 DNA sequence: TGTGCCAGCAGCGAAGGGACAGGAATAAACACTGAAGCTTTCTTT. The V and J genes are TRBV11-2 and TRBJ1-1, with 8 bases that match TRBD1. V was clipped by 5 bases and J by 2 bases; unmatched bases: 7. This CDR3 spans 15 amino acids. Germline CDR1 SGHAT, CDR2 FQNNGV.

The CDR3 DNA sequence: TGTGCCAGCAGCTTATCCAGCGCCGACAATGAGCAGTTCTTC. Amino acids: CASSLSSADNEQFF. V usage is TRBV11-2 and J usage is TRBJ2-1; D uncertain. The ends were cut back, 2 bases at V and 5 bases at J, with 10 bases in the middle. This CDR3 is 14 amino acids long. Germline assignment: CDR1 SGHAT and CDR2 FQNNGV. The variable domain in full, with the rest retrieved from reference TRBV11-2 and TRBJ2-1, is EAGVAQSPRYKIIEKRQSVAFWCNPISGHATLYWYQQILGQGPKLLIQFQNNGVVDDSQLPKDRFSAERLKGVDSTLKIQPAKLEDSAVYLCASSLSSADNEQFFGPGTRLTVL.

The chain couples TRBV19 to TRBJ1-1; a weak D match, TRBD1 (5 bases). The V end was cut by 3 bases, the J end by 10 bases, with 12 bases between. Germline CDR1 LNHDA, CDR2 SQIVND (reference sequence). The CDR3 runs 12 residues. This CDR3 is CASSIVRGGAFF. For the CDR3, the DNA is TGTGCCAGTAGTATTGTGAGGGGCGGAGCTTTCTTT. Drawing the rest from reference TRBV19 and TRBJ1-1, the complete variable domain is DGGITQSPKYLFRKEGQNVTLSCEQNLNHDAMYWYRQDPGQGLRLIYYSQIVNDFQKGDIAEGYSVSREKKESFPLTVTSAQKNPTAFYLCASSIVRGGAFFGQGTRLTVV.

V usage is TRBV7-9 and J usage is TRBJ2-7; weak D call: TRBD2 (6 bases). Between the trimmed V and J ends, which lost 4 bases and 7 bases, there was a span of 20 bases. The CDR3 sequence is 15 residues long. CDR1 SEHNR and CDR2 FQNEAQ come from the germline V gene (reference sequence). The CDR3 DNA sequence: TGTGCCAGCAGCTCTAGACTAGAGGTCTTGGGGGAGCAGTACTTC. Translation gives CASSSRLEVLGEQYF. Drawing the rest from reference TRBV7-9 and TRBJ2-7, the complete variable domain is DTGVSQNPRHKITKRGQNVTFRCDPISEHNRLYWYRQTLGQGPEFLTYFQNEAQLEKSRLLSDRFSAERPKGSFSTLEIQRTEQGDSAMYLCASSSRLEVLGEQYFGPGTRLTVT.

The CDR3 region is CASSSGRTYEQYF. The CDR3 bases are TGTGCCAGCAGTTCGGGCCGCACCTACGAGCAGTACTTC. V is TRBV2 and J is TRBJ2-7; D call uncertain. The CDR3 extends over 13 amino acids. Trimming shortened V by 5 bases and J by 2 bases, and 10 bases separated the two germline ends. CDR1 and CDR2 from the germline V gene are SNHLY and FYNNEI.